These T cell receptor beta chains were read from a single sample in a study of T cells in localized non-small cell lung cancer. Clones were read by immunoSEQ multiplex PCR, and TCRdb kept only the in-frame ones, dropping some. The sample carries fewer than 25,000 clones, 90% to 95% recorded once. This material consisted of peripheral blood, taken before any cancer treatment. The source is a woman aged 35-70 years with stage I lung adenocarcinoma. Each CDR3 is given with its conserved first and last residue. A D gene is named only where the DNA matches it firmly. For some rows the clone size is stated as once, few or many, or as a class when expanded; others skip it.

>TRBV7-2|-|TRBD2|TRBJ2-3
TGTGCCAGCAGCTTAGAACTAGCGGGAGGGGTAGATACGCAGTATTTT
CASSLELAGGVDTQYF
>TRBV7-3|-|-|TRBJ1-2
TGTGCCAGCAGCGAGGGCGATTATGGCTACGCCTTC
CASSEGDYGYAF
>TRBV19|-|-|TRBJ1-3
TGTGCCAGTACCCTAATATCTGGAAACACCATATATTTT
CASTLISGNTIYF
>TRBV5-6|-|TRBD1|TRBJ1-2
TGTGCCAGCAGCCCGGGACAGGGGTCACCCGGGGGTGGCTACACCTTC
CASSPGQGSPGGGYTF
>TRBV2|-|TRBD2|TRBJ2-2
TGTGCCAGCAGTGAACGGGCGGGGGGCTCGAACACCGGGGAGCTGTTTTTT
CASSERAGGSNTGELFF
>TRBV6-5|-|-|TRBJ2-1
TGTGCCAGCAGTGTTTTGGAACAGGGTTTTAATGAGCAGTTCTTC
CASSVLEQGFNEQFF
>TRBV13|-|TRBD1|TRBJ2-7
TGTGCCAGCAGCTTAGGGGGGACAGGATTCTCCTACGAGCAGTACTTC
CASSLGGTGFSYEQYF
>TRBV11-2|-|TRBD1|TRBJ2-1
TGTGCCAGCAGCCGTCCGGGACAGGGGGCAAGGAATGAGCAGTTCTTC
CASSRPGQGARNEQFF
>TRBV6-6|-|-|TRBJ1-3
TGTGCCAGCAGTTCGGGGGCGCCTGGAAACACCATATATTTT
CASSSGAPGNTIYF
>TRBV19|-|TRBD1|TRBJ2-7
TGTGCCAGTAGTATCCGAGGACAGGGTCTCCACGAGCAGTACTTC
CASSIRGQGLHEQYF
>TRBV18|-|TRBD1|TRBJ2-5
TGTGCCAGCTCACCTTGGACAGGGGGAAACCAAGAGACCCAGTACTTC
CASSPWTGGNQETQYF
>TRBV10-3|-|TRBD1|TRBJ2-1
TGTGCCCTCCGGGACAGGCCTTACAATGAGCAGTTCTTC
CALRDRPYNEQFF
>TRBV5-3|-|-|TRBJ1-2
TGTGCCAGAAGCTTTGACCCGCCCGGTGGCTACACCTTC
CARSFDPPGGYTF
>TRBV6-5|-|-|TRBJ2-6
TGTGCCAGCAGTCCTACTTACTCTGGGGCCAACGTCCTGACTTTC
CASSPTYSGANVLTF
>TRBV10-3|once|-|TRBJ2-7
TGTGCCATCAGTGAGGGAGGGACAGAATCCTACGAGCAGTACTTC
CAISEGGTESYEQYF
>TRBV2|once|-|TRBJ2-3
TGTGCCAGCAGCCTGGGACTGGATACGCAGTATTTT
CASSLGLDTQYF
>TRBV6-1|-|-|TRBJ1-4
TGTGCCAGCAGTGACCGGAGGAATGAAAGACTGTTTTTT
CASSDRRNERLFF
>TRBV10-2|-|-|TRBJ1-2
TGCGCCAGCAGCGCCGACGGGGGGCAATATGGCTACACCTTC
CASSADGGQYGYTF
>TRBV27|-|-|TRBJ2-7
TGTGCCAGCAGTTTCTACCCGACATCCTACGAGCAGTACTTC
CASSFYPTSYEQYF
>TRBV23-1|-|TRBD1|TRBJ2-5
TGCGCCAGCAGTCAATCAATAAGGGACAGGGAGCCCAAAGAGACCCAGTACTTC
CASSQSIRDREPKETQYF
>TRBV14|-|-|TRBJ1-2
TGTGCCAGCAGCCGCGGCGAGGGTGGCTATGGCTACACCTTC
CASSRGEGGYGYTF
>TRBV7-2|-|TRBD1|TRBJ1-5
TGTGCCAGCAGCGACGGGACAGGGCCTCAGCCCCAGCATTTT
CASSDGTGPQPQHF
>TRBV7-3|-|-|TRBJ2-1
TGTGCCAGCAGCTTATCCAGTTACAATGAGCAGTTCTTC
CASSLSSYNEQFF
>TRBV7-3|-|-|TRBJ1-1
TGTGCCAGCAGCTTATGGGGTCTTACTGAAGCTTTCTTT
CASSLWGLTEAFF
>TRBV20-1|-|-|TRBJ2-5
TGCAGTGCTAGGGAGAGAAGGGCCCAGTACTTC
CSARERRAQYF
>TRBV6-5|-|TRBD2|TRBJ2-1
TGTGCCAGCAGTTACTTAGGGACTAGCGGGGGCAATGAGCAGTTCTTC
CASSYLGTSGGNEQFF
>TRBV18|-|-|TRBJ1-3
TGTGCCAGCTCAGAATTGACAGGACCCCTCTCTGGAAACACCATATATTTT
CASSELTGPLSGNTIYF
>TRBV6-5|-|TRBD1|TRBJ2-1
TGTGCCAGCAGCCGAGACAGGGGAGATGAGCAGTTCTTC
CASSRDRGDEQFF
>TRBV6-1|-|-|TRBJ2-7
TGTGCCAGCATGGGTAGGGGGGATACCTACGAGCAGTACTTC
CASMGRGDTYEQYF
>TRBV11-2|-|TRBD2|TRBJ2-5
TGTGCCAGTGCGATCTCTCTAGCGGGAGAGACCCAGTACTTC
CASAISLAGETQYF
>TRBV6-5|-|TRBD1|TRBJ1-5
TGTGCCAGCAGCGGGGCAGGGGGTCAGCCCCAGCATTTT
CASSGAGGQPQHF
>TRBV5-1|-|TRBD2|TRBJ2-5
TGCGCCAGCAGCCAAAGACTAGCGGGGTTTGATCAAGAGACCCAGTACTTC
CASSQRLAGFDQETQYF
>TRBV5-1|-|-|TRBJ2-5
TGCGCCAGCAGCTTGGGACCCGCGGGGATCCAAGAGACCCAGTACTTC
CASSLGPAGIQETQYF
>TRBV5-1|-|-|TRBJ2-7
TGCGCCAGCAGCTTGGCAGGGATACCCTACGAGCAGTACTTC
CASSLAGIPYEQYF
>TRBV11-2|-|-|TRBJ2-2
TGTGCCAGCAGCTTACCGGGGGGCCGCACCGGGGAGCTGTTTTTT
CASSLPGGRTGELFF
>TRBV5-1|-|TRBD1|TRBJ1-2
TGCGCCAGCAGCTTGGGGGACAGCCTTAACTATGGCTACACCTTC
CASSLGDSLNYGYTF
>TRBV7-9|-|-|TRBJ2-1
TGTGCCAGCAGCCCCCGTGGGGGGTTTCTCTACAATGAGCAGTTCTTC
CASSPRGGFLYNEQFF
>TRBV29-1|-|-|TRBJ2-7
TGCAGCGTTGAAGATCGGGCGGCCACGGGGTACGAGCAGTACTTC
CSVEDRAATGYEQYF
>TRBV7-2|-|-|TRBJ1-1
TGTGCCAGCAGCTTGGACAGCCCGAACACTGAAGCTTTCTTT
CASSLDSPNTEAFF
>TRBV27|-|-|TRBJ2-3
TGTGCCAGCAGTCAAACAGATACGCAGTATTTT
CASSQTDTQYF
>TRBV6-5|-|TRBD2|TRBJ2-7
TGTGCCAGCAGTTCGGGACTAGCCACCTACGAGCAGTACTTC
CASSSGLATYEQYF
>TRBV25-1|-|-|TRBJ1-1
TGTGCCAGCAGTGAAGAGTGGAACACTGAAGCTTTCTTT
CASSEEWNTEAFF
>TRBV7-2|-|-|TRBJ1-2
TGTGCCAGCAGCTTAGCAGGGGACGGCTACACCTTC
CASSLAGDGYTF
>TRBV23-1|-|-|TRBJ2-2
TGCGCCAGCAGTCAATCGGGACTGCCGAACACCGGGGAGCTGTTTTTT
CASSQSGLPNTGELFF
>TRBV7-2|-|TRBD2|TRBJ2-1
TGTGCCAGCAGCTCGTTCGGGGGGGCGAACAATGAGCAGTTCTTC
CASSSFGGANNEQFF